This entry describes one TCR beta chain. Per the germline V gene, CDR1 is MGHRA and CDR2 is YSYEKL. The CDR3 has 17 residues. The trim removed 1 base at V and 6 bases at J, leaving 11 bases unmatched. The authors' processing: Amplified reference gene primers provided the basis for estimating nucleated cell counts. Here immunoSEQ multiplex PCR was the method, and the copy in TCRdb shows in-frame clones only, minus some. V, J and clone size are taken as reported in that table, and D and trimming were inferred from the DNA itself. Of under 170,000 clones listed, over 65% are singletons. This specimen comes from a study of blood T cell repertoires in COVID-19. Study information: Material from acute and convalescent COVID-19 was sourced from the United States, Italy and Spain. PBMCs, B-cell-depleted T cells, or T cells were the source of the cDNA or gDNA that made up the material.

The source is a man in his sixties or seventies with acute or convalescent COVID-19. Sequenced input: peripheral blood. The chain uses TRBV4-1 and TRBJ2-2, with 7 bases that match TRBD1. The CDR3 loop reads CASSQGQGSIGAGELFF. The CDR3, as DNA: TGCGCCAGCAGCCAAGGACAGGGTAGTATTGGCGCCGGGGAGCTGTTTTTT.